Listed below are T cell receptor beta chains from one sample, sequenced in a study of CD8 T cell repertoires and HIV-1 epitope variants. Sequencing was performed with immunoSEQ multiplex PCR; in TCRdb, only in-frame clones are kept and a portion is missing. The data contain around 5,000 clones, about 67% of them seen just once; the ten biggest clones take up roughly 45%. No antigen is known for these receptors. What was sequenced was cultured CD8+ T cells derived from PBMCs. The receptors derive from a male donor with HIV. Both conserved end residues are part of each CDR3. Fields, in order: V gene, D gene, J gene, clone size, CDR3 DNA, CDR3 protein. D genes are given only for firm matches. Size is stated for part of the rows, as once, few or many counts, or as a class when the clone is expanded.

v_gene: TRBV28; d_gene: .; j_gene: TRBJ1-2; abundance: .; CDR3nt: TGTGCCAGCCGGACCGCAGAGGGCTACACCTTC; CDR3aa: CASRTAEGYTF
v_gene: TRBV6-5; d_gene: TRBD1; j_gene: TRBJ1-2; abundance: .; CDR3nt: TGTGCCAGCAGTTCTTCACAGGGGGCTGACTATGGCTACACCTTC; CDR3aa: CASSSSQGADYGYTF
v_gene: TRBV6-5; d_gene: .; j_gene: TRBJ2-2; abundance: .; CDR3nt: TGTGCCAGCCTTAGTGGGGCTCTCTCCGGGGAGCTGTTTTTT; CDR3aa: CASLSGALSGELFF
v_gene: TRBV27; d_gene: TRBD1; j_gene: TRBJ2-7; abundance: .; CDR3nt: TGTGCCAGCAGTCCGGGACAGGTGCTACACGAGCAGTACTTC; CDR3aa: CASSPGQVLHEQYF
v_gene: TRBV28; d_gene: .; j_gene: TRBJ2-3; abundance: .; CDR3nt: TGTGCCAGCAGCCCATCCCAGGTAGGGGCAGATACGCAGTATTTT; CDR3aa: CASSPSQVGADTQYF
v_gene: TRBV9; d_gene: TRBD2; j_gene: TRBJ2-3; abundance: .; CDR3nt: TGTGCCAGCAGCGTAGCCGCGGGGGGGGCAGATACGCAGTATTTT; CDR3aa: CASSVAAGGADTQYF
v_gene: TRBV28; d_gene: .; j_gene: TRBJ2-7; abundance: few; CDR3nt: TGTGCCAGCAGTTTAGGTGTATATGAGCAGTACTTC; CDR3aa: CASSLGVYEQYF
v_gene: TRBV30; d_gene: .; j_gene: TRBJ2-2; abundance: .; CDR3nt: TGTGCCTGGGGCAGGGGAACCGGGGAGCTGTTTTTT; CDR3aa: CAWGRGTGELFF
v_gene: TRBV28; d_gene: TRBD1; j_gene: TRBJ2-7; abundance: .; CDR3nt: TGTGCCAGCAGTTACAGGGGTCGGGACGAGCAGTACTTC; CDR3aa: CASSYRGRDEQYF
v_gene: TRBV6-6; d_gene: TRBD2; j_gene: TRBJ2-3; abundance: few; CDR3nt: TGTGCCAGCAGTACCCGGGGGGAACTGGGTACGCAGTATTTT; CDR3aa: CASSTRGELGTQYF
v_gene: TRBV5-4; d_gene: .; j_gene: TRBJ2-2; abundance: .; CDR3nt: TGTGCCAGCAGCTTGTACGGGGAGCTGTTTTTT; CDR3aa: CASSLYGELFF
v_gene: TRBV30; d_gene: .; j_gene: TRBJ2-1; abundance: .; CDR3nt: TGTGCCTGGGACCCCTCGGAAATAGGTTTAAGCTCCTACAATGAGCAGTTCTTC; CDR3aa: CAWDPSEIGLSSYNEQFF
v_gene: TRBV2; d_gene: TRBD1; j_gene: TRBJ1-1; abundance: few; CDR3nt: TGTGCCAGCAGTCGGACAGGGACCACTGAAGCTTTCTTT; CDR3aa: CASSRTGTTEAFF
v_gene: TRBV4-3; d_gene: .; j_gene: TRBJ1-2; abundance: few; CDR3nt: TGCGCCAGCAGCCAAGACCCCGGGGAAATTTATGGCTACACCTTC; CDR3aa: CASSQDPGEIYGYTF
v_gene: TRBV19; d_gene: .; j_gene: TRBJ2-7; abundance: .; CDR3nt: TGTGCCAGTAGTATAGGTTGGCAGGAATCCTACGAGCAGTACTTC; CDR3aa: CASSIGWQESYEQYF
v_gene: TRBV7-9; d_gene: TRBD2; j_gene: TRBJ2-1; abundance: .; CDR3nt: TGTGCCAGCAGCTCGACCTTATCGGGACTAGCGGCATACAATGAGCAGTTCTTC; CDR3aa: CASSSTLSGLAAYNEQFF
v_gene: TRBV6-5; d_gene: .; j_gene: TRBJ2-1; abundance: once; CDR3nt: TGTGCCAGCAGCCGACCCTACAATGAGCAGTTCTTC; CDR3aa: CASSRPYNEQFF
v_gene: TRBV28; d_gene: .; j_gene: TRBJ1-2; abundance: medium-sized; CDR3nt: TGTGCCAGCTTTCAGAGGCCCACTAACTATGGCTACACCTTC; CDR3aa: CASFQRPTNYGYTF
v_gene: TRBV15; d_gene: TRBD2; j_gene: TRBJ2-1; abundance: .; CDR3nt: TGTGCCACTAAGACTAGCGGGGGGGTCGAGGAGCAGTTCTTC; CDR3aa: CATKTSGGVEEQFF
v_gene: TRBV15; d_gene: TRBD1; j_gene: TRBJ1-2; abundance: .; CDR3nt: TGTGCCACCAGCAGAGACGGGACAGGCTATGGCTACACCTTC; CDR3aa: CATSRDGTGYGYTF
v_gene: TRBV7-2; d_gene: .; j_gene: TRBJ2-3; abundance: .; CDR3nt: TGTGCCAGCAGCCCAGGGGTTCTGGCCGGAGATACGCAGTATTTT; CDR3aa: CASSPGVLAGDTQYF
v_gene: TRBV25-1; d_gene: .; j_gene: TRBJ2-1; abundance: .; CDR3nt: TGTGCCAGCAGTGAATACCTGCTCAATGAGCAGTTCTTC; CDR3aa: CASSEYLLNEQFF
v_gene: TRBV29-1; d_gene: .; j_gene: TRBJ2-1; abundance: .; CDR3nt: TGCAGCGCCAGTCCGATAAGCTCCTACAATGAGCAGTTCTTC; CDR3aa: CSASPISSYNEQFF
v_gene: TRBV5-6; d_gene: .; j_gene: TRBJ1-1; abundance: .; CDR3nt: TGTGCCAGCAGCTTGGGCCAGAGGAACACTGAAGCTTTCTTT; CDR3aa: CASSLGQRNTEAFF
v_gene: TRBV27; d_gene: .; j_gene: TRBJ2-2; abundance: medium-sized; CDR3nt: TGTGCCAGCAGTTTCGGCACCGGGGAGCTGTTTTTT; CDR3aa: CASSFGTGELFF
v_gene: TRBV19; d_gene: .; j_gene: TRBJ2-1; abundance: .; CDR3nt: TGTGCCAGTAGTATAGAGGGGGCAGCTTACAATGAGCAGTTCTTC; CDR3aa: CASSIEGAAYNEQFF
v_gene: TRBV7-8; d_gene: .; j_gene: TRBJ1-4; abundance: .; CDR3nt: TGTGCCAGCAGCTCACAGGAGGGAAAACTGTTTTTT; CDR3aa: CASSSQEGKLFF
v_gene: TRBV4-3; d_gene: TRBD2; j_gene: TRBJ2-1; abundance: .; CDR3nt: TGCGCCAGCAGCCAATTTTCTAGCGGGGACTACAATGAGCAGTTCTTC; CDR3aa: CASSQFSSGDYNEQFF
v_gene: TRBV14; d_gene: TRBD1; j_gene: TRBJ2-7; abundance: .; CDR3nt: TGTGCCAGCAGCCAAGATCGGCGGGACAGGGACTACGAGCAGTACTTC; CDR3aa: CASSQDRRDRDYEQYF
v_gene: TRBV6-1; d_gene: .; j_gene: TRBJ1-5; abundance: .; CDR3nt: TGTGCCAGCAGTGAAGCATTTAATCAGCCCCAGCATTTT; CDR3aa: CASSEAFNQPQHF
v_gene: TRBV1; d_gene: .; j_gene: TRBJ2-7; abundance: few; CDR3nt: TGCACCAGCAGCCATTCTCTGCGGTACGAGCAGTACTTC; CDR3aa: CTSSHSLRYEQYF
v_gene: TRBV10-3; d_gene: TRBD1; j_gene: TRBJ1-1; abundance: .; CDR3nt: TGTGCCATCAGTGAGACAGGGGGGGACACTGAAGCTTTCTTT; CDR3aa: CAISETGGDTEAFF
v_gene: TRBV9; d_gene: .; j_gene: TRBJ1-2; abundance: medium-sized; CDR3nt: TGTGCCAGCAGCTTCGTAGGGTCTGGAGCTTATGGCTACACCTTC; CDR3aa: CASSFVGSGAYGYTF
v_gene: TRBV5-1; d_gene: .; j_gene: TRBJ2-2; abundance: once; CDR3nt: TGCGCCAGCAGCTTGAATGGTCAGGGGATGAATACCGGGGAGCTGTTTTTT; CDR3aa: CASSLNGQGMNTGELFF
v_gene: TRBV4-3; d_gene: .; j_gene: TRBJ2-1; abundance: .; CDR3nt: TGCGCCAGCAGCCCTACAGGGAGCTCCTACAATGAGCAGTTCTTC; CDR3aa: CASSPTGSSYNEQFF